This T cell receptor (beta chain) came from a study of T cells in Graves' hyperthyroidism and ophthalmopathy. Notes on the study in general: Expanded thyroid clonotypes (above 0.001) were mostly also found in blood. By a 13 V-J model, ophthalmopathy was set apart from stable hyperthyroidism.

In its sample, this clonotype was seen many times. Its matching antigen is unknown. Orbital computed tomography, thyroid ultrasound, serum thyroxine and TRAb, and clinical symptoms together informed the diagnoses. It was 8 to 10 ml of fresh peripheral blood that supplied the PBMCs. RNA transcripts served as the template for amplifying TCR beta CDR3 regions. Initially, a first-round RT-PCR of the TCR CDR3 employed the HTBI primer set. TCRdb recomputed calls from the multiplex PCR reads with MiXCR, one row per CDR3 protein. Counted here are fewer than 350,000 distinct CDR3 sequences, around 20% occurring once; the ten biggest clones make up roughly 52%. CDR3 size: 11 residues. Per the germline V gene, CDR1 is MNHEY and CDR2 is SMNVEV (reference sequence). Between the trimmed V and J ends, which lost 8 bases and 6 bases, there was a span of 10 bases.

Sequences were obtained from blood. The chain has TRBV27 and TRBJ1-2; no firm D call. The receptor was derived from a woman aged 45 to 65 with Graves' hyperthyroidism. CDR3 DNA: TGTGCCAGCGGCACCGCCCATGGCTACACCTTC. It translates to CASGTAHGYTF.